The 3 T cell receptor beta chains given below trace back to one sample, sequenced in a study of T cells in Graves' hyperthyroidism and ophthalmopathy. Using RNA transcripts as the source, TCR beta CDR3 regions were amplified. First-round RT-PCR with HTBI primers amplified the TCR CDR3 region. TCRdb ran MiXCR on the multiplex PCR reads and lists one entry per CDR3 protein. This table has under 750,000 distinct CDR3 sequences, approximately 18% appearing once. Sequencing was performed on blood. The receptors shown here come from a woman between 50 and 59 years old with Graves' hyperthyroidism that later progressed to Graves' ophthalmopathy.

This clonotype was seen ten or more times. V is TRBV2 and J is TRBJ2-2; 7 positions agree with TRBD2. Trimming took 2 bases from V and 0 from J; bases not matched to a gene: 6. The CDR3 consists of 17 residues. The germline V gene encodes CDR1 SNHLY and CDR2 FYNNEI. CDR3 sequence reads: CASSEWSLAANTGELFF. The CDR3 nucleotides read TGTGCCAGCAGTGAATGGTCCCTAGCGGCGAACACCGGGGAGCTGTTTTTT.

Ten or more counts support this clonotype. This chain connects TRBV5-1 to TRBJ1-1; 7 nucleotides align to TRBD1. Per germline, CDR1 SGHRS and CDR2 YFSETQ. CDR3 length equals 13 residues. V was pared by 6 bases and J by 0 bases, with 2 bases of the junction left unmatched. This CDR3 is CASTDRVNTEAFF. The DNA for the CDR3 is TGCGCCAGCACCGACAGGGTGAACACTGAAGCTTTCTTT.

This clonotype has at least ten counts. J is TRBJ1-5 and V is TRBV20-1; perhaps TRBD1 as D (5 bases). V was clipped by 5 bases and J by 2 bases, with 13 bases between them. The germline gives CDR1 DFQATT, CDR2 SNEGSKA (reference sequence). The CDR3 spans 14 residues. CDR3 sequence reads: CSAATQGGNQPQHF. CDR3 bases: TGCAGTGCTGCAACTCAGGGAGGCAATCAGCCCCAGCATTTT.